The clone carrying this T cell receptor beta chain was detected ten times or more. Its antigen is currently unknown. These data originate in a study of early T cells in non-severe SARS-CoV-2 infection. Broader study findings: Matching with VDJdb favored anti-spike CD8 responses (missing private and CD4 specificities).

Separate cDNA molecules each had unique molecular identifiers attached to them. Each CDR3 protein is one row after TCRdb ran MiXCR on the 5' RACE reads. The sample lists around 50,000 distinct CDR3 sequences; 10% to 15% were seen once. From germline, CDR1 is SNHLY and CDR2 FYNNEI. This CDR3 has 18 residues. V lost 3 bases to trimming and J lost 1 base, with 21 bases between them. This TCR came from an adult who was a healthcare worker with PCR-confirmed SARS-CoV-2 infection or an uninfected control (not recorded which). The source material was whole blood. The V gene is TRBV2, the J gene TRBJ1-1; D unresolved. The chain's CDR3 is CASSDDDRLTLENTEAFF. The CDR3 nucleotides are TGTGCCAGCAGTGATGACGACCGGCTAACCTTAGAGAACACTGAAGCTTTCTTT.